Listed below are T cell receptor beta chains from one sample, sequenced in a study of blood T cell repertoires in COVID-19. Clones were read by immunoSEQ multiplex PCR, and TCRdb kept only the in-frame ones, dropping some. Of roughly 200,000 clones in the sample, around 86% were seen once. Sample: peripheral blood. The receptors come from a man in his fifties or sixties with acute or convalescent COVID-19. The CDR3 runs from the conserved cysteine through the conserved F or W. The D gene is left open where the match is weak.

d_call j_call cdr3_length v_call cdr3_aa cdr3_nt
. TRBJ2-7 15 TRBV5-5 CASSLSGIPSYEQYF TGTGCCAGCAGCTTGTCAGGGATCCCCTCCTACGAGCAGTACTTC
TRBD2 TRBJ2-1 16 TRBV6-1 CASSEASGGFYNEQFF TGTGCCAGCAGTGAGGCTAGCGGGGGCTTCTACAATGAGCAGTTCTTC
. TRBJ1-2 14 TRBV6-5 CASSPATVNYGYTF TGTGCCAGCAGTCCCGCGACAGTTAACTATGGCTACACCTTC
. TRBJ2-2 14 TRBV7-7 CASSLEGSPGELFF TGTGCCAGCAGCCTGGAGGGTTCGCCCGGGGAGCTGTTTTTT
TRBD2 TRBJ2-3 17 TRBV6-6 CASSRRTSGGSTDTQYF TGTGCCAGCAGCCGAAGGACTAGCGGGGGGAGCACAGATACGCAGTATTTT
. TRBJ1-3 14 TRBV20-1 CSASRPGSGNTIYF TGCAGTGCTAGTAGGCCGGGCTCTGGAAACACCATATATTTT
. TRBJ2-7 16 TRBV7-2 CASSSRDRPRGYEQYF TGTGCCAGCAGCTCGCGGGACAGACCGAGGGGCTACGAGCAGTACTTC
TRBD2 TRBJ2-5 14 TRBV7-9 CASSPIAGKETQYF TGTGCCAGCAGCCCCATAGCGGGAAAAGAGACCCAGTACTTC
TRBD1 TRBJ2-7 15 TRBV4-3 CASSQAGTASYEQYF TGCGCCAGCAGCCAAGCTGGGACAGCATCCTACGAGCAGTACTTC
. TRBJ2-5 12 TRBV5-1 CASSLSRETQYF TGCGCCAGCAGCCTTAGCCGGGAGACCCAGTACTTC
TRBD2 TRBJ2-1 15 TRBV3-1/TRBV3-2 CASSQVRGKYNEQFF TGTGCCAGCAGCCAAGTGCGGGGGAAGTACAATGAGCAGTTCTTC